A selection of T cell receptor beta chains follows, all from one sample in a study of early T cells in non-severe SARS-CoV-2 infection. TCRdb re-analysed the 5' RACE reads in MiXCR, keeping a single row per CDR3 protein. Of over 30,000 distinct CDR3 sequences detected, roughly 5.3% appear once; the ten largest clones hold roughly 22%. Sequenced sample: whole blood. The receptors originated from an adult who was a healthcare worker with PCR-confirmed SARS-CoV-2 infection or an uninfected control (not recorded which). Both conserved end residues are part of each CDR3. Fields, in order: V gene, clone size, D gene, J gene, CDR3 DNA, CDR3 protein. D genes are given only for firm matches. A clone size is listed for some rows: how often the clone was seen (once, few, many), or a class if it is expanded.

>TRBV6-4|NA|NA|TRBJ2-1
TGTGCCAGCAGTGCCTATCAACTAGCCCGTGAGCAGTTCTTC
CASSAYQLAREQFF
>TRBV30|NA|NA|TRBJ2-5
TGTGCCTGGAGTCCCAGCGGCCAAGAGACCCAGTACTTC
CAWSPSGQETQYF
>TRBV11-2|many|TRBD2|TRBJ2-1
TGTGCCAGCAGCCTCACTGGCGGGAGAGCTTACAATGAGCAGTTCTTC
CASSLTGGRAYNEQFF
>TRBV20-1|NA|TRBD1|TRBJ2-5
TGCAGTTGCAACGAGGGACAGGCACAAGAGACCCAGTACTTC
CSCNEGQAQETQYF
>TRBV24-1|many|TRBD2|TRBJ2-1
TGTGCCACCAGTTCTTCAGCGGGGACCCAGCAGTTCTTC
CATSSSAGTQQFF
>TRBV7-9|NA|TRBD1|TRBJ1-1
TGTGCCAGCAGCAAGCAGGGGGGGAACACTGAAGCTTTCTTT
CASSKQGGNTEAFF
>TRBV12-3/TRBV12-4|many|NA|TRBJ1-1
TGTGCCACATGCAGGGTAGATAGAACTGAAGCTTTCTTT
CATCRVDRTEAFF
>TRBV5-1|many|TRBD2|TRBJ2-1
TGCGCCAGCAGCTCGGGGACTAGCCTCTACAATGAGCAGTTCTTC
CASSSGTSLYNEQFF
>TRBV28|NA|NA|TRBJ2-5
TGTGCCAGCAGTTTAAGGGGCCTCCAAGAGACCCAGTACTTC
CASSLRGLQETQYF
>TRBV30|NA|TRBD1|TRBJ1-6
TGTGCCTGGAGTGGGACAGGGGGCAACTCACCCCTCCACTTT
CAWSGTGGNSPLHF
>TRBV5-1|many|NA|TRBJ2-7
TGCGCCAGCAGCTTGTCACATCAGAGATACGAGCAGTACTTC
CASSLSHQRYEQYF
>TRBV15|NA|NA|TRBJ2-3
TGTGCCACCACCGCGTTGGGACAAAGACAGTATTTT
CATTALGQRQYF
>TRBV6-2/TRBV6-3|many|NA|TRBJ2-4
TGTGCCAGCGGGAAAGGGGTTTCCAAAAACATTCAGTACTTC
CASGKGVSKNIQYF
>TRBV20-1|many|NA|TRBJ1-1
TGCAGTGCCCCCGGCCGAATCCACACTGAAGCTTTCTTT
CSAPGRIHTEAFF
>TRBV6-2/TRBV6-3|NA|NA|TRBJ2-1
TGTGCCAGCAGTTATGGGGTAATCGAGTCCTACAATGAGCAGTTCTTC
CASSYGVIESYNEQFF
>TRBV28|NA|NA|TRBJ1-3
TGTGTCAGCTTCCACTCTGGAAACACCATATATTTT
CVSFHSGNTIYF
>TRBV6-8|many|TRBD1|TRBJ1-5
TGTGCCAGCAGTAACCGGACAGGGGATCAGCCCCAGCATTTT
CASSNRTGDQPQHF
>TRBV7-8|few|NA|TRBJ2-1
TGTGCCAGCAGCTTAGAGGGACGACCACGGTTCTTC
CASSLEGRPRFF
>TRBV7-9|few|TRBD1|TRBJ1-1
TGTGCCAGCAGCTTCCCTAGGGGGGACAGGGAAAGGGTTAAGGGTGGCACTGAAGCTTTCTTT
CASSFPRGDRERVKGGTEAFF
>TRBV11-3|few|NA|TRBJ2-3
TGTGCCAGCAGCCTGGGACCCCAAGACGCAGATACGCAGTATTTT
CASSLGPQDADTQYF
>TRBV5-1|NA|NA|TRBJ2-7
TGCGCCAGCCAAATTTCAGTGTCTGGGCCCTACGAGCAGTACTTC
CASQISVSGPYEQYF
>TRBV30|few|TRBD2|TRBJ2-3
TGTGCCTGGAGTGTAGCGGGAGCAGATACGCAGTATTTT
CAWSVAGADTQYF
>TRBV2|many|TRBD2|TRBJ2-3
TGTGCCAGCAAGGGGAGGGCGAGCACAGATACGCAGTATTTT
CASKGRASTDTQYF
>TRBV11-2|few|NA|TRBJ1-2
TGTGCCAGCAGCCTAAACCCCGGAGGAGCGTCCTATGGCTACACCTTC
CASSLNPGGASYGYTF
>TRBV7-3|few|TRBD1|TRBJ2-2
TGTGCCAGCAGCCTACAGGGGGCCAGCGGGGAGCTGTTTTTT
CASSLQGASGELFF
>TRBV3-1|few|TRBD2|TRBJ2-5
TGTGCCAGCAGCCAATATAGCGGGGGAACGGGAAAGACCCAGTACTTC
CASSQYSGGTGKTQYF
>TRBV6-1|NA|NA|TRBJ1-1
TGTGCCAGCAATCCATGGGGGGGTTCCCCTGAAGCTTTCTTT
CASNPWGGSPEAFF
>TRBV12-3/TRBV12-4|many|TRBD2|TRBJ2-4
TGTGCCAGCAGTCTGCTAGCGGGAGCCAAAAACATTCAGTACTTC
CASSLLAGAKNIQYF
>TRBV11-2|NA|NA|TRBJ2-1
TGTGACAGCAGCTTAGCTTCCCCCTACAATGAGCAGTTCTTC
CDSSLASPYNEQFF
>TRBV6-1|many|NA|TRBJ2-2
TGTGCCAGCAGGTTTGGGGGCGGGGAGCTGTTTTTT
CASRFGGGELFF
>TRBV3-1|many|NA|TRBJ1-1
TGTGCCAGCAGCCACCGATCATACACTGAAGCTTTCTTT
CASSHRSYTEAFF
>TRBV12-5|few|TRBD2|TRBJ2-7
TGTGCTAGTGGTTTGGAGCTAGCGGGAGGATACGAGCAGTACTTC
CASGLELAGGYEQYF
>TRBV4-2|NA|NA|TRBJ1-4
TGTGCCAGCAGCCAGCCAGGGGAGGCGGAAAAACTGTTTTTT
CASSQPGEAEKLFF
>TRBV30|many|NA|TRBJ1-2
TGTGCCTGGGGGAAAGGCTACACCTTC
CAWGKGYTF
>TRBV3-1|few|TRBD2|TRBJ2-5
TGTGCCAGCAGCCGCCCTAGCGGGGGGGGAGAGACCCAGTACTTC
CASSRPSGGGETQYF
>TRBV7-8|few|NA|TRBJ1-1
TGTGCCAGCAGGGACAGTTCTGTCACTGAAGCTTTCTTT
CASRDSSVTEAFF
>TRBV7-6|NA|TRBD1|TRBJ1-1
TGTGCCAGCAGCTTAGTTCCAGGGGGCGAGGGCGCTTTCTTT
CASSLVPGGEGAFF
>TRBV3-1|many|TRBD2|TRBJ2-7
TGTGCCAGCAGCCCCGGGACTAGCGGGATCTCCTACGAGCAGTACTTC
CASSPGTSGISYEQYF
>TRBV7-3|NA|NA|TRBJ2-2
TGTGCCAGCAGCCCGTGGACAAGGAACACCGGGGAGCTGTTTTTT
CASSPWTRNTGELFF
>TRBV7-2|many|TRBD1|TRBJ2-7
TGTGCCAGCAGTCCCGGGGACAGGGGGACCTACGAGCAGTACTTC
CASSPGDRGTYEQYF
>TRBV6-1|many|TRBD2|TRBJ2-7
TGTGCCAGCAGTCTAGCGGGAAGTTCCTACGAGCAGTACTTC
CASSLAGSSYEQYF
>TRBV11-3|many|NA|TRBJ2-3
TGTGCCAGCTCATGGAGCTCTAGCACAGATACGCAGTATTTT
CASSWSSSTDTQYF
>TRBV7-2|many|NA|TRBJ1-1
TGTGCCAGCAGCTTTAAAGGGAAGGACACTGAAGCTTTCTTT
CASSFKGKDTEAFF
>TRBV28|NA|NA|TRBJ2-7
TGTGCCAGCAGTTTGTCCAGGGCTCTAAGATACGAGCAGTACTTC
CASSLSRALRYEQYF
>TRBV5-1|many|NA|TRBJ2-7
TGCGCCAGCAGCTTGGCCCCAGTCGCAGCGGCGCCCTACGAGCAGTACTTC
CASSLAPVAAAPYEQYF
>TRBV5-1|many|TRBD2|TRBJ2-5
TGCGCCAGCAGGATCACTAGCGGGTCCCAAGAGACCCAGTACTTC
CASRITSGSQETQYF
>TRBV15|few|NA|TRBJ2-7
TGTGCCACCAGCAGAGATAAGCTCCCGAGCTCCTACGAGCAGTACTTC
CATSRDKLPSSYEQYF
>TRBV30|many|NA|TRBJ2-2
TGTGCCTGGAGTTACGGGGAGCTGTTTTTT
CAWSYGELFF
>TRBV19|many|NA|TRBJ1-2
TGTGCCAGTAGTATACCCCAGGTCCTTAGTGGCTACACCTTC
CASSIPQVLSGYTF
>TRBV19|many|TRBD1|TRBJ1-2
TGTGCCAGTAGTATTGGCGGACAGGGTAACTATGGCTACACCTTC
CASSIGGQGNYGYTF
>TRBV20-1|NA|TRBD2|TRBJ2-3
TGCAGTGCCCTCGGGGGGGGGCAAAGCACAGATACGCAGTATTTT
CSALGGGQSTDTQYF
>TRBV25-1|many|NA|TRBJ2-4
TGTGCCAGCAGTGTCGGGGAGGACATTCAGTACTTC
CASSVGEDIQYF
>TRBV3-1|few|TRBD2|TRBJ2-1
TGTGCCAGCAGCCTCCGGACTAGCGGGGCCTACCATGAGCAGTTCTTC
CASSLRTSGAYHEQFF
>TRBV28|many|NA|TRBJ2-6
TGTGCCAGCGGAACAGGCCACTACTCTGGGGCCAACGTCCTGACTTTC
CASGTGHYSGANVLTF
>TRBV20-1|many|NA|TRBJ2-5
TGCAGTGCTACAGGGTACCAAGAGACCCAGTACTTC
CSATGYQETQYF
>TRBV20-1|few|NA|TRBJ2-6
TGCAGTGCTAGAGTGGGGCCTGGGGCCAACGTCCTGACTTTC
CSARVGPGANVLTF
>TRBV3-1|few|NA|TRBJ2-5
TGTGCCAGCAGCCAAGGACCCCGGCAAGAGACCCAGTACTTC
CASSQGPRQETQYF
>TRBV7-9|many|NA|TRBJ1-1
TGTGCCAGCAGCACGGGGGGGCACACTGAAGCTTTCTTT
CASSTGGHTEAFF